This TCR beta chain was identified in a study of technical replicates of blood from a handful of donors. V lost 4 bases, J lost 5 bases, and 11 bases stayed unmatched. CDR1 and CDR2 (germline): SQVTM, ANQGSEA. This CDR3 is 16 amino acids long. The repertoire was sequenced with immunoSEQ multiplex PCR; TCRdb's copy has only in-frame clones and lacks some. Of 80,000 or so clones listed, 95% to 98% are singletons. The chain combines TRBV29-1 with TRBJ2-1, with 10 bases lining up with TRBD1. The sequence was collected from a human donor in good health. The sequenced sample consisted of T cells isolated from PBMCs. CDR3 nucleotides: TGCAGCGTTGCCGGGTACGGGACAGGGGTGAACAATGAGCAGTTCTTC. Residues: CSVAGYGTGVNNEQFF.